This T cell receptor beta chain came from a study of CD8 T cells in Susac syndrome. Reverse transcription of roughly 0.5 to 1 ug RNA was performed with random hexamers. TCRdb called the immunoSEQ multiplex PCR reads again in MiXCR, with one record for every CDR3 protein. The sample includes about 150,000 distinct CDR3 sequences, around 95% of them seen just once. Germline V lookup: CDR1 SGDLS, CDR2 YYNGEE. Trimming cost V 2 bases and J 6 bases, with 18 bases left between them. The length of the CDR3 is 16 residues. This TCR came from a human donor with multiple sclerosis. This rearrangement joins TRBV9 to TRBJ2-1; tentative D call: TRBD2 (6 bases). The sample was CD8+ T cells from PBMCs. In nucleotides, the CDR3 is TGTGCCAGCAGCGTGGAGGGCGGGGCCGCTTCCAATGAGCAGTTCTTC. It is translated as CASSVEGGAASNEQFF.